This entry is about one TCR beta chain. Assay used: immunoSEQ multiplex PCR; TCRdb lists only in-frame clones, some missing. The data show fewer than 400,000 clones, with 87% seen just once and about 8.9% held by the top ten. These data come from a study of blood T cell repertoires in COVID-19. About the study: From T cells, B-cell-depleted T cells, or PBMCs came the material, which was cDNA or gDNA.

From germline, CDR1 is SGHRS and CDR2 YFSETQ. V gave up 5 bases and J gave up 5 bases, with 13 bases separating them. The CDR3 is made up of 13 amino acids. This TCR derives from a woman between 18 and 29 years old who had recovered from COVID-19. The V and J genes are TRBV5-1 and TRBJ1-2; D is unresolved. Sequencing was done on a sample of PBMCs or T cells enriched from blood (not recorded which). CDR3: CASRETGGYGYTF. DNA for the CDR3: TGCGCCAGCAGGGAGACCGGAGGGTATGGCTACACCTTC.